What follows describes a single TCR beta chain. Its antigen is unknown. These data are taken from a study of cytomegalovirus exposure and HLA in healthy donors. Across the whole study: Caucasian-associated ancestry cluster membership applied to over 80% of around 400 genotyped donors.

Findings and limits, study-wide: Investigators reported 164 TCR beta chains as tied to cytomegalovirus.

Use of 60 Vbeta and 13 Jbeta primers characterized the PCR. Per the original data handling: In a later analysis, of approximately 81 million unique beta chains, roughly 11 million appeared in at least two donors. Using immunoSEQ multiplex PCR, the repertoire was profiled, and TCRdb retains in-frame clones only, with some absent. D and trimming come from the DNA, and the V and J calls and clone size come from that table. The specimen's table records 30,000 to 35,000 clones. The receptor comes from a woman aged 35 to 49 in good health and CMV-seropositive. Sequenced input: PBMCs.

Written as DNA, the CDR3 is TGTGCCTGGAGTCTCGGGAGGGTACGGGGATATGGCTACACCTTC. Translated: CAWSLGRVRGYGYTF. The chain has TRBV30 and TRBJ1-2, with D hard to call. V was trimmed by 2 bases and J by 5 bases, leaving 18 bases between them. The CDR3 has 15 residues. Per the germline V gene, CDR1 is GTSNPN and CDR2 is SVGIG (reference sequence). The variable domain in full, with the rest retrieved from reference TRBV30 and TRBJ1-2, is SQTIHQWPATLVQPVGSPLSLECTVEGTSNPNLYWYRQAAGRGLQLLFYSVGIGQISSEVPQNLSASRPQDRQFILSSKKLLLSDSGFYLCAWSLGRVRGYGYTFGSGTRLTVV.